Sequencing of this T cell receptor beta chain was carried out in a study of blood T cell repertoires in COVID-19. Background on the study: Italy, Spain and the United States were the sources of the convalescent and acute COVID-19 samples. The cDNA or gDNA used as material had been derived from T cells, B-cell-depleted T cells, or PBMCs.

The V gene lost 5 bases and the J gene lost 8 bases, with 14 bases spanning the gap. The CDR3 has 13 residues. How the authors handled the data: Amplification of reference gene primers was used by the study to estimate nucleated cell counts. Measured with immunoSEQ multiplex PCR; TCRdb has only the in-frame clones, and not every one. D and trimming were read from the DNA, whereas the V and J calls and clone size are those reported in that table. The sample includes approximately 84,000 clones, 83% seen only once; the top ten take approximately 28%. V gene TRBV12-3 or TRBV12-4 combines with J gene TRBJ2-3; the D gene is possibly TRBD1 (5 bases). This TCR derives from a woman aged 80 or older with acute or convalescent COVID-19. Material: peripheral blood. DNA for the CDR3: TGTGCCAGCAGTGCTTCAGGGAAGGGTACGCAGTATTTT. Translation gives CASSASGKGTQYF.